This T cell receptor (beta chain) comes out of a study of T cell repertoires in cytomegalovirus infection. Background on the study: Newly reported HLA-C-restricted and thoroughly characterized HLA-B-restricted CMV epitopes were employed. CMV infection plus the matching HLA type was flagged by public TCR beta signatures.

Comment on this clonotype: What it binds is unknown.

TCRdb reprocessed the reads via MiXCR and lists one record per CDR3 protein. The data hold about 220,000 distinct CDR3 sequences, with 35% to 45% observed a single time. Germline CDR1 reads SGHVS; CDR2 reads FQNEAQ. Trimming removed 2 bases at V and 6 bases at J, with 12 bases between. The CDR3 covers 14 residues. Study-level findings and limits: In two of eight donors, the top clonotype was HLA-C-restricted CMV-specific. Public TCR beta family frequency separated CMV-and-HLA carriers, including in an independent cohort.

The genes are TRBV7-8 and TRBJ2-3; D is unclear. The starting material was CD8+ T cells from cultured PBMCs, obtained from culture after CMV antigen stimulation. This receptor was obtained from a human donor in good health (CMV status not recorded). Some clones in this sample may be carry-over from other donors' samples. The CDR3 sequence: CASSLREVGDTQYF. CDR3 in DNA: TGTGCCAGCAGCTTAAGAGAAGTGGGTGATACGCAGTATTTT.